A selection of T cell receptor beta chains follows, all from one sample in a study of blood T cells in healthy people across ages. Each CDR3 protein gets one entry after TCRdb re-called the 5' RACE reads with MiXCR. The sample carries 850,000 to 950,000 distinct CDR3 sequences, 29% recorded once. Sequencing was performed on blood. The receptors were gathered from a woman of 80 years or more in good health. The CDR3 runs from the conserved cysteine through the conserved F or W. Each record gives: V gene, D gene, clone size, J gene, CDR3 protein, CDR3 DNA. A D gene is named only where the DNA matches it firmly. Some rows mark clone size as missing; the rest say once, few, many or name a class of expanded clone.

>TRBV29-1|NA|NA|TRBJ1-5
CSVATESRDQPQHF
TGCAGCGTTGCCACGGAATCGCGTGATCAGCCCCAGCATTTT
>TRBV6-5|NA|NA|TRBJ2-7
CASQKTGTHSYEQYF
TGTGCCAGCCAAAAAACCGGGACTCATTCCTACGAGCAGTACTTC
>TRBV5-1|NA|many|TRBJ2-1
CASSLEGGGYNEQFF
TGCGCCAGCAGCTTGGAAGGGGGGGGATACAATGAGCAGTTCTTC
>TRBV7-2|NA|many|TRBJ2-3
CASSLDVPGVSTDTQYF
TGTGCCAGCAGCTTAGATGTACCGGGAGTCAGCACAGATACGCAGTATTTT
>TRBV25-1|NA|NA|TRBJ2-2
CAGSATMGGDRRTGELFF
TGTGCCGGCAGTGCAACGATGGGGGGGGACAGACGCACCGGGGAGCTGTTTTTT
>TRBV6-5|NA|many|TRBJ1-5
CASSWDPNQPQHF
TGTGCCAGCAGTTGGGACCCGAATCAGCCCCAGCATTTT
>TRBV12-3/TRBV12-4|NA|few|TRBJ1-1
CASSLGSGRNTEAFF
TGTGCCAGCAGTTTAGGGAGCGGCAGGAACACTGAAGCTTTCTTT
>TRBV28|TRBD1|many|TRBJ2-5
CASSLTGGGQETQYF
TGTGCCAGCAGCTTGACAGGGGGAGGGCAAGAGACCCAGTACTTC
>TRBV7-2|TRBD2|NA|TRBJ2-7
CASSLWSGSVYEQYF
TGTGCCAGCAGCTTATGGAGCGGGAGTGTGTACGAGCAGTACTTC
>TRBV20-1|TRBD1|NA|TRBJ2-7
CSATTPGQPRYEQYF
TGCAGTGCCACCACACCGGGACAGCCAAGGTACGAGCAGTACTTC
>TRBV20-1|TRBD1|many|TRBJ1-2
CSAWGQGGGRYTF
TGCAGTGCCTGGGGACAGGGAGGCGGGCGCTACACCTTC
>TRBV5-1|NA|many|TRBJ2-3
CASSLGAYGSTDTQYF
TGCGCCAGCAGCTTGGGCGCATACGGCAGCACAGATACGCAGTATTTT
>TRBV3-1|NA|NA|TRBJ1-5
CASSQKGGSNRPQHF
TGTGCCAGCAGCCAAAAAGGAGGGAGCAATCGGCCCCAGCATTTT
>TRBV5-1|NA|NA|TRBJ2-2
CASSLAGLGDTGELFF
TGCGCCAGCAGCTTGGCCGGGCTCGGGGACACCGGGGAGCTGTTTTTT
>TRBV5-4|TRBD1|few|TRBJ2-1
CASSLYRGQGSYNEQFF
TGTGCCAGCAGCTTGTACCGGGGACAGGGGTCCTACAATGAGCAGTTCTTC
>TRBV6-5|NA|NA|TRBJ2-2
CASSSRETGERFF
TGTGCCAGCAGTTCCAGGGAAACCGGGGAGCGGTTTTTT
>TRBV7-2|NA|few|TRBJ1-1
CASGLDRVGNTEAFF
TGTGCCAGCGGCTTAGACCGGGTAGGGAACACTGAAGCTTTCTTT
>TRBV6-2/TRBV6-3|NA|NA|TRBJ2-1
CASSKGRSELDYNEQFF
TGTGCCAGCAGTAAGGGACGGAGCGAGTTGGACTACAATGAGCAGTTCTTC
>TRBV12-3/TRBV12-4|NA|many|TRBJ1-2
CASTLDGANYGYTF
TGTGCCAGCACCCTGGACGGAGCTAACTATGGCTACACCTTC
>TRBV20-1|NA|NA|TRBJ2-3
CSAGSGADTQYF
TGCAGTGCTGGGTCGGGAGCAGATACGCAGTATTTT
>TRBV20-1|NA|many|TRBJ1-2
CSAREGLLVDTF
TGCAGTGCTAGAGAAGGTCTGCTAGTCGACACCTTC
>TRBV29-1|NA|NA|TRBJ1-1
CGVSDRNTEAFF
TGCGGCGTTTCCGACAGAAACACTGAAGCTTTCTTT
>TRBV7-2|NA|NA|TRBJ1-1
CASTSLGPQGFSEAFF
TGTGCCAGCACCTCCCTCGGGCCCCAGGGGTTTTCTGAAGCTTTCTTT
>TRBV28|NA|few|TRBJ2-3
CASSLGAAKDTQYF
TGTGCCAGCAGTTTAGGGGCAGCCAAAGATACGCAGTATTTT
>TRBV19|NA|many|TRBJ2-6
CASSWGRAVSGANVLTF
TGTGCCAGTAGTTGGGGCAGAGCTGTCTCTGGGGCCAACGTCCTGACTTTC
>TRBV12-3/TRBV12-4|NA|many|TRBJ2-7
CASSLTGVHYEQYF
TGTGCCAGCAGTTTGACGGGGGTTCACTACGAGCAGTACTTC
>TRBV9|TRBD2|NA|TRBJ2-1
CASSQAGGLTYNEQFF
TGTGCCAGCAGCCAAGCGGGGGGGCTTACCTACAATGAGCAGTTCTTC
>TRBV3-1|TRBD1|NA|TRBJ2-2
CASSPSRDRGLFF
TGTGCCAGCAGCCCCTCCCGGGACAGGGGACTGTTTTTT
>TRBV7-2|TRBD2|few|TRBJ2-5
CASSLELAGGRNEQYF
TGTGCCAGCAGCTTAGAACTAGCGGGGGGTAGGAATGAGCAGTACTTC
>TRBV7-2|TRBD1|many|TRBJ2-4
CASSPSTGNPAKNIQYF
TGTGCCAGCAGCCCCTCGACAGGGAACCCAGCCAAAAACATTCAGTACTTC
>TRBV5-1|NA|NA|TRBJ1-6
CASSREFTGPVNSPLHF
TGCGCCAGCAGCCGCGAATTTACAGGGCCCGTTAATTCACCCCTCCACTTT
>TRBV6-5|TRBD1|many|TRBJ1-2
CASSSAGGFGYTF
TGTGCCAGCAGTAGCGCAGGGGGCTTTGGCTACACCTTC
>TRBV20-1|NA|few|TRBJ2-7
CSAKDRNSYNEQYF
TGCAGTGCCAAGGACAGAAACTCCTACAATGAGCAGTACTTC
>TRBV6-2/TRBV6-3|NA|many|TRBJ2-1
CASGGEQFF
TGTGCCTCCGGGGGTGAGCAGTTCTTC
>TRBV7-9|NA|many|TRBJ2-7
CASSWGGDEQYF
TGTGCCAGCAGCTGGGGAGGTGACGAGCAGTACTTC
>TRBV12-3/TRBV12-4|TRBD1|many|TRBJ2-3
CASSLGQGRSTDTQYF
TGTGCCAGCAGTCTAGGACAGGGTCGAAGCACAGATACGCAGTATTTT
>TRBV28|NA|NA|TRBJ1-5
CASSLYGGSNQPQHF
TGTGCCAGCAGTTTATATGGCGGGAGCAATCAGCCCCAGCATTTT
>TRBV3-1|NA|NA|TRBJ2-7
CASSQDPGHYEQYF
TGTGCCAGCAGCCAAGATCCGGGTCACTACGAGCAGTACTTC
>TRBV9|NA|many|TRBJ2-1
CASSPVYNEQFF
TGTGCCAGCAGCCCCGTGTACAATGAGCAGTTCTTC
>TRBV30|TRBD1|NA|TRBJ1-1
CAWSVRTGFFAEAFF
TGTGCCTGGAGCGTACGGACAGGGTTTTTTGCTGAAGCTTTCTTT
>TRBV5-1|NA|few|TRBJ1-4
CASSLVGGVSNEKLFF
TGCGCCAGCAGCTTGGTCGGGGGTGTGAGTAATGAAAAACTGTTTTTT
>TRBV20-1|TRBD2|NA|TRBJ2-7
CSAQLESGGEQYF
TGCAGTGCTCAACTAGAGTCGGGGGGCGAGCAGTACTTC
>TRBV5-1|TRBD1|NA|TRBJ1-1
CASRTGVGTEAFF
TGCGCCAGCAGGACAGGGGTTGGCACTGAGGCTTTCTTT
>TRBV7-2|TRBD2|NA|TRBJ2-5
CASGPPGGQETQYF
TGTGCCAGCGGCCCCCCGGGGGGACAAGAGACCCAGTACTTC
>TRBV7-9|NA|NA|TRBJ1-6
CASSLTGTSSPLHF
TGTGCCAGCAGTCTGACAGGTACAAGTTCACCCCTCCACTTT
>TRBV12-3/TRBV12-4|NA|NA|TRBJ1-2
CASSPGGGLLGGYTF
TGTGCCAGCAGTCCCGGGGGGGGACTCTTGGGGGGCTACACCTTC
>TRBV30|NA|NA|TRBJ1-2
CAWSTGASYTF
TGTGCCTGGAGTACAGGAGCGAGCTACACCTTC
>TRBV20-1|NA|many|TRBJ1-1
CSGKGPVTINTEAFF
TGCAGTGGGAAAGGGCCAGTTACTATCAACACTGAAGCTTTCTTT
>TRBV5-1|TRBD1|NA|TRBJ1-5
CASSLTTGDNQPQHF
TGCGCCAGCAGCTTGACGACAGGGGACAATCAGCCCCAGCATTTT
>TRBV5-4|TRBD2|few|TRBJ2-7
CASSLATLAGGTFYEQYF
TGTGCCAGCAGCTTGGCCACACTAGCGGGGGGAACCTTCTACGAGCAGTACTTC
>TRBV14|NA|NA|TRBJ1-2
CASSQFGRDRDGYTF
TGTGCCAGCAGCCAATTCGGCAGGGATAGGGATGGCTACACCTTC